Shown below are 14 T cell receptor beta chains from a single sample sequenced in a study of regulatory T cells in long-lasting Graves disease. The time point denotes: newly diagnosed GD, antithyroid drugs for less than 3 months. PBMCs were the source of the RNA used for TCR sequencing. Construction of the TCR beta libraries employed iRepertoire HTBI primers in conjunction with Arm-PCR of CDR3 regions. Each CDR3 protein is one row after TCRdb ran MiXCR on the multiplex PCR reads. The sample includes about 320,000 distinct CDR3 sequences, roughly 18% of them seen just once. The material was peripheral blood mononuclear cells (PBMCs), obtained at new diagnosis, from a patient treated with antithyroid drugs. These receptor sequences come from a female donor with Graves disease.

There are a few counts of this clonotype. The rearrangement uses TRBV11-2 and TRBJ2-7; 8 bases are shared with TRBD1. Germline-derived CDR1 and CDR2 are SGHAT and FQNNGV. Unmatched junction bases numbered 8, after V lost 4 bases and J lost 3 bases. The CDR3 covers 15 residues. The CDR3 here is CASSWTGDRGYEQYF. DNA for the CDR3: TGTGCCAGCAGCTGGACGGGAGACAGGGGCTACGAGCAGTACTTC.

This clonotype was seen at least ten times. The junction departs from germline at one end; a sequencing error may be responsible. This chain links TRBV11-3 with TRBJ2-1; TRBD2 might be the D (6 bases). Looked up from germline, CDR1 is SGHNT and CDR2 is YENEEA. The CDR3 contains 16 residues. The CDR3: CASSLDSGEEYNEHFF. CDR3 DNA sequence: TGTGCCAGCAGCTTAGATTCGGGAGAGGAGTACAATGAGCATTTCTTC.

This clonotype was observed many times. The rearrangement uses TRBV10-3 and TRBJ2-3; D remains ambiguous. Germline V gives CDR1 ENHRY, CDR2 SYGVKD. The CDR3 runs 13 residues. Between the trimmed V and J ends, which lost 8 bases and 0 bases, there was a span of 9 bases. CDR3 coding DNA: TGTGCCATCGCTCCCACAAGCACAGATACGCAGTATTTT. Translation: CAIAPTSTDTQYF.

The rearrangement links TRBV27 to TRBJ1-2; no definite D call. The germline V gene has CDR1 MNHEY and CDR2 SMNVEV (reference sequence). Trimming took 5 bases from V and 4 from J, leaving 14 bases between them. This CDR3 is built from 14 residues. The CDR3 sequence is CASSPAERPYGYTF. The DNA of the CDR3 is TGTGCCAGCAGTCCGGCAGAGAGGCCCTATGGCTACACCTTC.

This clonotype was picked up many times. The rearrangement links TRBV6-1 to TRBJ2-2, with a possible D match to TRBD2 (5 bases). The CDR3 has 15 residues. The V end lost 7 bases, the J end lost 5 bases, and 17 bases lay between the germline ends. The germline CDR1 and CDR2 sequences are MNHNS and SASEGT. The CDR3 DNA is TGTGCCAGCAATCCCGGGATAGTTCGGACCGGGGAGCTGTTTTTT. Its protein is CASNPGIVRTGELFF.

At least ten counts were recorded for this clonotype. V is TRBV6-1 and J is TRBJ2-7; 7 nucleotides line up with TRBD2. The junction had 13 bases not matched to a gene; V was cut back by 6 bases and J by 2 bases. The CDR3 has 16 amino acids. Germline CDR1 MNHNS, CDR2 SASEGT. The CDR3 DNA reads TGTGCCAGCAGCACCCCGACTAGCCCAGTCCCCTACGAGCAGTACTTC. Its translation: CASSTPTSPVPYEQYF.

The gene calls are TRBV2 and TRBJ2-1; D gene uncertain. The V and J ends lost 0 bases and 6 bases respectively, with 21 bases between them. Germline CDR1 reads SNHLY; CDR2 reads FYNNEI. The CDR3 is made up of 18 amino acids. The CDR3 loop is CASSEADGSIHPGNEQFF. Here the CDR3 DNA reads TGTGCCAGCAGTGAAGCGGACGGTTCGATACATCCGGGCAATGAGCAGTTCTTC. Full variable domain (rest looked up from reference TRBV2 and TRBJ2-1): EPEVTQTPSHQVTQMGQEVILRCVPISNHLYFYWYRQILGQKVEFLVSFYNNEISEKSEIFDDQFSVERPDGSNFTLKIRSTKLEDSAMYFCASSEADGSIHPGNEQFFGPGTRLTVL.

This clonotype was counted between two and nine times. V and J are TRBV10-3 and TRBJ1-2; 10 bases map to TRBD1. V was clipped by 0 bases and J by 4 bases; unmatched bases: 11. This CDR3 comprises 18 residues. Germline V gene sequence: CDR1 ENHRY, CDR2 SYGVKD. CDR3 sequence reads: CAISESRDRGRTSYGYTF. CDR3 DNA: TGTGCCATCAGTGAGTCTAGGGACAGGGGACGGACTAGCTATGGCTACACCTTC.

The CDR3 sequence: CASSLRPGPAVHEQYF. In DNA, the CDR3 is TGCGCCAGCAGCTTACGACCGGGACCCGCTGTCCACGAGCAGTACTTC. The V call is TRBV5-1, the J call TRBJ2-7; D might be TRBD1 or TRBD2, each matching 5 bases. There are 16 residues in the CDR3. Germline loops: CDR1 SGHRS, CDR2 YFSETQ. With 2 bases removed from V and 5 bases from J, the gap between germline ends came to 20 bases.

This clonotype has only a few counts. V and J are TRBV5-1 and TRBJ2-7; TRBD1 might be the D (7 bases). This CDR3 has 17 amino acids. Germline V gene data show CDR1 as SGHRS and CDR2 as YFSETQ. With 4 bases removed from V and 0 bases from J, the gap between germline ends came to 20 bases. The CDR3 loop reads CASSPETGLAHSYEQYF. The CDR3 DNA reads TGCGCCAGCAGCCCTGAGACAGGGCTAGCGCACTCCTACGAGCAGTACTTC.

This clonotype came up many times. The chain couples TRBV27 to TRBJ2-1, with TRBD2 matching over 8 bases. In germline, CDR1 is MNHEY, CDR2 SMNVEV (reference sequence). The CDR3 contains 15 residues. The J segment lost 3 bases and the V segment lost 4 bases, leaving 5 bases of the junction unmatched. CDR3 protein: CASSSSGRNYNEQFF. The CDR3 bases are TGTGCCAGCAGTTCGAGCGGGAGAAACTACAATGAGCAGTTCTTC.

This clonotype was recorded many times. This chain uses TRBV7-3 with TRBJ1-6, with D tentatively TRBD1 (5 bases). This CDR3 region has 14 residues. Germline lookup yields CDR1 SGHTA and CDR2 FQGTGA. V shed 0 bases and J shed 7 bases, with 7 bases lying between them. CDR3 sequence reads: CASSLTGQNSPLHF. The CDR3 DNA sequence: TGTGCCAGCAGCTTAACGGGGCAGAATTCACCCCTCCACTTT.

Worth noting for this clonotype: A read error is possible here, since a much larger clone lies one base away. The chain is built from TRBV28 and TRBJ2-7; TRBD2 might be the D (6 bases). The germline gives CDR1 MDHEN, CDR2 SYDVKM. This CDR3 has 14 amino acids. CDR3 residues: CASLTRNPSYERYF. The CDR3 bases are TGTGCCAGCCTGACTAGAAACCCGTCCTACGAGCGGTACTTC.

The rearrangement joins TRBV3-1 to TRBJ1-2, with 7 bases that match TRBD1. Per germline, CDR1 LGHDT and CDR2 YNNKEL (reference sequence). After removal of 6 bases from V and 4 bases from J, the junction contained 5 bases not matched to a gene. This CDR3 has 13 amino acids. In DNA form, the CDR3 reads TGTGCCAGCAGGAAGGGACAGACCTATGGCTACACCTTC. Residues: CASRKGQTYGYTF.